The 24 T cell receptor beta chains below all came from one sample that was sequenced in a study of molecular identifiers for immune sequencing clone quantification. TCRdb ran MiXCR on the PCR reads and lists one entry per CDR3 protein. The table has more than 550,000 distinct CDR3 sequences, 25% seen once. The source material was naive CD8+ T cells from blood, with Jurkat cell RNA spiked in. Documented subset: FACS-sorted CD8+CD4-CCR7+CD45RA+ naive T cells. The receptors come from a human donor in good health. Some libraries in this study had Jurkat cell RNA spiked in.

This clonotype was seen ten or more times. The chain uses TRBV28 and TRBJ2-7; 10 positions agree with TRBD1. From germline, CDR1 is MDHEN and CDR2 SYDVKM. Losses at the gene ends were 3 bases for V and 5 bases for J; bases not matched to a gene: 4. The CDR3 is 14 amino acids. The CDR3: CASSFGQGGDEQYF. CDR3 DNA: TGTGCCAGCAGTTTTGGACAGGGGGGGGACGAGCAGTACTTC.

This clonotype was counted ten times or more. The rearrangement joins TRBV29-1 to TRBJ2-7; the D gene could be TRBD1 or TRBD2 (6 bases each). Looked up from germline, CDR1 is SQVTM and CDR2 is ANQGSEA. Deletions cut 4 bases from V and 1 base from J, with 14 bases between. This CDR3 comprises 14 residues. The CDR3 region is CSVGGGKWSYEQYF. CDR3 nucleotides: TGCAGCGTTGGAGGGGGGAAGTGGTCCTACGAGCAGTACTTC.

Note on this clonotype: The CDR3 end shows no conserved phenylalanine or tryptophan, and so a read error is likely. The V gene is TRBV19, the J gene TRBJ1-2; 9 nucleotides agree with TRBD1. The CDR3 extends over 17 amino acids. CDR1 LNHDA and CDR2 SQIVND come from the germline V gene (reference sequence). V shed 5 bases and J 4 bases; nucleotides not matched to a gene: 14. The CDR3 nucleotides are TGTGCCAGTAGTCTCCGGGACAGGGAGACTTACGGCTATGGCTACACCCTC. Translated: CASSLRDRETYGYGYTL.

This clonotype was seen ten or more times. The chain is built from TRBV6-5 and TRBJ2-5; D call uncertain. The ends were cut back, 0 bases at V and 1 base at J, with 15 bases in the middle. This CDR3 is built from 17 residues. Germline V gene lookup returns CDR1 MNHEY and CDR2 SVGAGI. The DNA of the CDR3 is TGTGCCAGCAGTTACTCGCTTCTTCGTGGCGGCCAAGAGACCCAGTACTTC. Protein sequence: CASSYSLLRGGQETQYF.

Many counts were recorded for this clonotype. The chain recombines TRBV7-2 with TRBJ2-3, with TRBD2 matching 8 bases. Losses at the gene ends were 5 bases for V and 4 bases for J; bases not matched to a gene: 11. Germline CDR1 SGHTA, CDR2 FQGNSA. The CDR3 is made up of 16 amino acids. CDR3 residues: CASSLGWRGVSDTQYF. The DNA for the CDR3 is TGTGCCAGCAGCCTAGGGTGGCGGGGGGTCTCAGATACGCAGTATTTT.

This clonotype was found many times. This sequence joins TRBV7-9 and TRBJ2-3; D tentatively reads TRBD1 or TRBD2 (5 bases each). CDR3 length: 15 residues. Trimming took off 5 bases at V and 4 bases at J, with 16 bases between the two ends. CDR1 and CDR2 from the germline V gene are SEHNR and FQNEAQ (reference sequence). The CDR3 is CASSPGPQGADTQYF. CDR3 bases: TGTGCCAGCAGCCCGGGACCCCAGGGCGCAGATACGCAGTATTTT.

On this clonotype: Since a much larger clone is just one base distant, this may be a read error. The V gene is TRBV13, the J gene TRBJ2-2; D gene unclear. CDR1 PRHDT and CDR2 FYEKMQ come from the germline V gene (reference sequence). There are 14 residues in the CDR3. Trimming took off 1 base at V and 1 base at J, with 4 bases between the two ends. The chain's CDR3 is CASSLVVNTGELFF. The DNA for the CDR3 is TGTGCCAGCAGCTTAGTGGTGAACACCGGGGAGCTGTTTTTT.

To note about this clonotype: This clone may be a read error of a much larger clone one base away. V is TRBV28 and J is TRBJ2-1; tentative D call: TRBD1 (6 bases). This CDR3 has 13 residues. Germline lookup yields CDR1 MDHEN and CDR2 SYDVKM. Deletions cut 6 bases from V and 8 bases from J, with 14 bases between. This CDR3 reads CASRRGGSDEQFF. CDR3 in DNA: TGTGCCAGCAGGCGAGGGGGTTCCGATGAGCAGTTCTTC.

Of note for this clonotype: A read error may account for a junction end that differs from germline. The CDR3 protein is CASSLVDSGRNDQFF. The CDR3 nucleotides are TGCGCCAGCAGCTTGGTTGATAGCGGGAGGAATGATCAGTTCTTC. The V call is TRBV5-1, the J call TRBJ2-1; 10 bases line up with TRBD2. The CDR3 has 15 amino acids. Per the germline V gene, CDR1 is SGHRS and CDR2 is YFSETQ.

This clonotype has just a few counts. The chain has TRBV6-1 and TRBJ1-1, with D uncertain. The CDR3 sequence is 12 residues long. Germline loops: CDR1 MNHNS, CDR2 SASEGT. Trimming stripped 6 bases from V and 3 bases from J, with 8 bases between. CDR3 coding DNA: TGTGCCAGCAGGGACGGATACACTGAAGCTTTCTTT. It specifies CASRDGYTEAFF.

The chain has TRBV19 and TRBJ2-3; D is possibly TRBD2 (5 bases). The CDR3 loop spans 17 amino acids. Germline V lookup: CDR1 LNHDA, CDR2 SQIVND (reference sequence). The germline V and J ends were trimmed by 6 bases and 5 bases, with 24 bases remaining between them. The CDR3: CASRLTAAGRAQDTQYF. The CDR3 nucleotides read TGTGCCAGTAGATTAACAGCGGCAGGTCGGGCACAAGATACGCAGTATTTT.

This clonotype was found many times. The chain is built from TRBV4-2 and TRBJ2-7; tentatively, D is TRBD1 or TRBD2 (5 bases each). The V end was cut by 4 bases, the J end by 7 bases, with 23 bases between. The CDR3 is 16 residues long. The germline V gene encodes CDR1 LGHNA and CDR2 YNFKEQ. The CDR3 sequence is CASSPGPGLTWEEQYF. Written as DNA, the CDR3 is TGTGCCAGCAGCCCGGGACCGGGCCTGACATGGGAAGAGCAGTACTTC.

The genes are TRBV6-6 and TRBJ1-1; D may be TRBD1 (5 bases). Germline V gene lookup returns CDR1 MNHNY and CDR2 SVGAGI (reference sequence). V was clipped by 4 bases and J by 10 bases, with 13 bases between them. This CDR3 spans 12 amino acids. For the CDR3, the DNA is TGTGCCAGCAGTTCAGGCAGGGAGCGAGCTTTCTTT. The encoded protein is CASSSGRERAFF.

This clonotype was picked up one time. This sequence may be a read error, since a much larger clone differs from it by one base. The genes are TRBV20-1 and TRBJ2-7; possible D gene TRBD1, 6 bases. The CDR3 extends over 12 amino acids. Trimming stripped 5 bases from V and 6 bases from J, with 14 bases between. Germline V lookup: CDR1 DFQATT, CDR2 SNEGSKA (reference sequence). Here the CDR3 reads CSAAAGACEQYF. CDR3 DNA: TGCAGTGCTGCGGCAGGGGCCTGCGAGCAGTACTTC.

This sequence joins TRBV29-1 and TRBJ2-3; TRBD2 matches 14 bases. CDR3 length: 18 amino acids. V lost 1 base to trimming and J lost 1 base; unmatched junction nucleotides: 7. Germline CDR1 is SQVTM and CDR2 is ANQGSEA. This chain's CDR3 is CSVEGLAGGGRGTDTQYF. The CDR3 nucleotides read TGCAGCGTTGAAGGACTAGCGGGAGGGGGTAGGGGCACAGATACGCAGTATTTT.

The CDR3 loop is CASVYGQTNTEAFF. DNA of the CDR3: TGTGCCAGTGTATACGGACAGACAAACACTGAAGCTTTCTTT. The chain couples TRBV5-6 to TRBJ1-1, with D perhaps TRBD1 (6 bases). The CDR3 is 14 amino acids. The germline gives CDR1 SGHDT, CDR2 YYEEEE. With 8 bases removed from V and 2 bases from J, the gap between germline ends came to 16 bases.

This clonotype turned up a few times. The chain employs TRBV7-9 and TRBJ2-1; no reliable D call. Germline V gene data show CDR1 as SEHNR and CDR2 as FQNEAQ (reference sequence). The CDR3 runs 14 residues. V was pared by 5 bases and J by 6 bases, with 14 bases between. CDR3 protein: CASSPSSLLNEQFF. CDR3 sequence (DNA): TGTGCCAGCAGCCCCTCCTCTCTTCTCAATGAGCAGTTCTTC. Combining the CDR3 with reference TRBV7-9 and TRBJ2-1 gives the whole variable domain DTGVSQNPRHKITKRGQNVTFRCDPISEHNRLYWYRQTLGQGPEFLTYFQNEAQLEKSRLLSDRFSAERPKGSFSTLEIQRTEQGDSAMYLCASSPSSLLNEQFFGPGTRLTVL.

This clonotype was detected many times. CDR3 coding DNA: TGCAGTGCTAGAGATCAGGACAGACTCACAGATACGCAGTATTTT. This translates into CSARDQDRLTDTQYF. The chain combines TRBV20-1 with TRBJ2-3; a possible D gene is TRBD1 (6 bases). Germline CDR1 reads DFQATT; CDR2 reads SNEGSKA (reference sequence). Trimming stripped 0 bases from V and 2 bases from J, with 12 bases between. The CDR3 loop spans 15 amino acids.

This clonotype was found many times. This chain links TRBV6-2 or TRBV6-3 with TRBJ1-1; D ambiguous. CDR3 length equals 13 residues. Germline-derived CDR1 and CDR2 are MNHEY and SVGEGT. V was cut by 2 bases and J by 1 base, with 5 bases left in between. The CDR3, as DNA: TGTGCCAGCAGTTACGCAGGGAACACTGAAGCTTTCTTT. Its protein product is CASSYAGNTEAFF.

The gene calls are TRBV27 and TRBJ2-7; TRBD2 matches 11 bases. Per the germline V gene, CDR1 is MNHEY and CDR2 is SMNVEV (reference sequence). This CDR3 has 16 amino acids. The J segment lost 1 base and the V segment lost 1 base, leaving 3 bases of the junction unmatched. DNA for the CDR3: TGTGCCAGCAGTTTATTGGGGACTAGCGGTTCCTACGAGCAGTACTTC. This codes for CASSLLGTSGSYEQYF.

This clonotype appeared many times. The chain links TRBV30 to TRBJ1-5; no definite D call. CDR1 is GTSNPN and CDR2 is SVGIG in the germline V gene (reference sequence). The V gene lost 7 bases and the J gene lost 10 bases, with 5 bases spanning the gap. This CDR3 comprises 8 residues. The CDR3 DNA sequence: TGTGCCTATCCACCCCAGCATTTT. This gives the protein CAYPPQHF.

The CDR3 region is CASSLYPHTVYYMNTEAFF. In nucleotides, the CDR3 is TGTGCCAGCAGCTTATATCCTCACACGGTTTATTATATGAACACTGAAGCTTTCTTT. The chain carries TRBV7-8 and TRBJ1-1; no firm D call. Germline loops: CDR1 SGHVS, CDR2 FQNEAQ. The ends were cut back, 2 bases at V and 0 bases at J, with 22 bases in the middle. This CDR3 is 19 amino acids long. Combining the CDR3 with reference TRBV7-8 and TRBJ1-1 gives the whole variable domain GAGVSQSPRYKVAKRGQDVALRCDPISGHVSLFWYQQALGQGPEFLTYFQNEAQLDKSGLPSDRFFAERPEGSVSTLKIQRTQQEDSAVYLCASSLYPHTVYYMNTEAFFGQGTRLTVV.

This clonotype appeared many times. The chain employs TRBV7-9 and TRBJ2-5, with D possibly TRBD2 on 6 matching bases. This CDR3 is built from 16 residues. The V end was cut by 5 bases, the J end by 1 base, with 17 bases between. Germline CDR1 and CDR2: SEHNR and FQNEAQ (reference sequence). DNA of the CDR3: TGTGCCAGCAGCCCCATGATTGCGGGAAGCCAAGAGACCCAGTACTTC. Translated: CASSPMIAGSQETQYF.

Worth noting for this clonotype: A clone one base away is much larger, so this may be a read error. CDR3 protein: CASSQASSGELFF. For the CDR3, the DNA is TGCGCCAGCAGCCAGGCGTCCAGCGGGGAGCTGTTTTTT. This rearrangement joins TRBV4-1 to TRBJ2-2; D gene unclear. The CDR3 has 13 amino acids. V was shortened by 3 bases and J by 7 bases, with 9 bases between the two germline ends. From germline, CDR1 is MGHRA and CDR2 YSYEKL.